These 11 T cell receptor beta chains share one sample of origin, sequenced in a study of T cells in women clearing cervical HPV infection. Method: immunoSEQ multiplex PCR; TCRdb's copy keeps in-frame clones and lacks some. The sample features about 25,000 clones, with 3.5% to 4.5% in its top ten. The source material was blood buffy coat. Receptor source: a woman between 18 and 70 years old with a cervical HPV16 infection that either progressed to CIN3+ or cleared (not recorded which).

Remarks on this clone: The read comes to an end 3 residues before the CDR3 does, leaving the germline J gene to fill in the end. V gene TRBV5-6 combines with J gene TRBJ1-1, with a tentative D call TRBD1 (5 bases). CDR3 length equals 14 residues. Trimming pared 2 bases from V and 4 bases from J, leaving 12 bases between. In germline, CDR1 is SGHDT, CDR2 YYEEEE. CDR3 DNA, as far as it was read: TGTGCCAGCAGCTTCAGGGTAGGAGGCACTGAA. This gives the protein CASSFRVGGTE. The entire CDR3 reads CASSFRVGGTEAFF.

Concerning this clone itself: The read comes to an end 3 residues before the CDR3 does, leaving the germline J gene to fill in the end. This chain uses TRBV7-6 with TRBJ1-2; D is uncertain. Germline V gene lookup returns CDR1 SGHVS and CDR2 FNYEAQ. This CDR3 is 15 amino acids long. The CDR3 DNA, read in part, is TGTGCCAGCAGCTTAGGAGCAGGAGACACAGATACC. Protein product: CASSLGAGDTDT. The entire CDR3 protein is CASSLGAGDTDTYTF.

In the case of this clone: The read terminates 3 residues ahead of where the CDR3 ends, so the germline J gene completes it. The chain combines TRBV7-7 with TRBJ2-1, with a tentative D call TRBD1 (6 bases). The germline V and J ends were trimmed by 5 bases and 9 bases, with 17 bases remaining between them. The CDR3 has 14 residues. CDR1 is SSHAT, CDR2 FNYEAQ, per germline (reference sequence). The sequenced part of the CDR3 DNA is TGTGCCAGCAGCCGAACAGGGTTTGATACTGAG. This translates into CASSRTGFDTE. The entire CDR3 protein is CASSRTGFDTEQFF.

The CDR3 reads CASSYVTDTGELFF. The part of the CDR3 DNA that was read is TGTGCCAGCAGTTACGTGACAGACACCGGGGAG. The chain carries TRBV6-2 or TRBV6-3 and TRBJ2-2; a possible D gene is TRBD1 (5 bases). The CDR3 end is not reached by the read, which stops 3 residues before it; the germline J gene fills it in. Trimming took off 2 bases at V and 3 bases at J, with 7 bases between the two ends. The length of the CDR3 is 14 residues. Per the germline V gene, CDR1 is MNHEY and CDR2 is SVGEGT.

For this clone: The CDR3 goes on 3 residues after the read ends, and that part is filled in from the germline J gene. The chain links TRBV5-4 to TRBJ1-4, with D possibly TRBD1 on 5 matching bases. The CDR3 contains 13 residues. V lost 1 base, J lost 8 bases, and 9 bases lay in between. Germline V gene data show CDR1 as SGHNT and CDR2 as YYREEE (reference sequence). CDR3 DNA, as far as it was read: TGTGCCAGCAGCTTGCAGGGTGGGGAAAAA. It is translated as CASSLQGGEK. The complete CDR3 protein is CASSLQGGEKLFF.

As to this clone: The CDR3 extends 3 residues past the end of the read, so its final part is completed from the germline J gene. The genes are TRBV5-1 and TRBJ2-3; 7 bases are shared with TRBD2. Trimming at V came to 5 bases and at J to 3 bases, leaving 9 bases not matched to a gene. Germline V lookup: CDR1 SGHRS, CDR2 YFSETQ. CDR3 length: 15 residues. The CDR3 loop reads CASRNAGVATDTQYF. Incomplete CDR3 DNA: TGCGCCAGCAGGAATGCGGGGGTTGCGACAGATACG.

Points on this clone: The read comes to an end 3 residues before the CDR3 does, leaving the germline J gene to fill in the end. This chain links TRBV5-1 with TRBJ1-1; 8 nucleotides agree with TRBD1. From germline, CDR1 is SGHRS and CDR2 YFSETQ. The CDR3 is made up of 13 amino acids. The sequenced part of the CDR3 DNA is TGCGCCAGCAGTCTGGTAGGGGACAGGGAA. Its translation is CASSLVGDRE. The entire CDR3 is CASSLVGDREAFF.

Notes on this clone: Read data end 3 residues before the CDR3 end; the end is taken from the germline J gene. The rearrangement links TRBV20-1 to TRBJ2-1, with D unclear. The CDR3 spans 11 residues. V lost 3 bases, J lost 6 bases, and 6 bases lay in between. The germline CDR1 and CDR2 sequences are DFQATT and SNEGSKA (reference sequence). CDR3 DNA, as far as it was read: TGCAGTGCTAGTCCCCTCAATGAG. This codes for CSASPLNE. Given in full, the CDR3 is CSASPLNEQFF.

As concerns this clone: The sequence runs out 3 residues before the end of the CDR3; the remainder is reconstructed from the germline J gene. The J gene is TRBJ1-2, the V gene TRBV20-1; D is ambiguous. CDR3 size: 13 residues. V was cut by 5 bases and J by 5 bases, with 15 bases left in between. CDR1 and CDR2 from the germline V gene are DFQATT and SNEGSKA (reference sequence). The chain's CDR3 is CSAGPRIQYGYTF. The CDR3 bases that were read are TGCAGTGCTGGCCCCAGAATACAATATGGC.

For this clone: The read ends 3 residues before the CDR3 terminus; that terminus is restored from the germline J gene. The chain joins TRBV2 to TRBJ2-1, with 10 bases aligning to TRBD2. The germline V gene has CDR1 SNHLY and CDR2 FYNNEI. This CDR3 has 15 residues. The trim removed 2 bases at V and 6 bases at J, leaving 4 bases unmatched. Partial CDR3 DNA: TGTGCCAGCAGTGAACGGCTAGCGGGGGTCAATGAG. It translates to CASSERLAGVNE. The whole CDR3 sequence is CASSERLAGVNEQFF.

CDR3 bases read: TGTGCCAGCAGCTTGCTGGCTAGCGGGTGGGAGACG. Protein sequence: CASSLLASGWET. From start to end, the CDR3 is CASSLLASGWETQYF. The chain recombines TRBV5-6 with TRBJ2-3, with 8 bases lining up with TRBD2. The read falls 3 residues short of the CDR3 end, and the missing part is taken from the germline J gene. This CDR3 is built from 15 residues. Germline V CDR1 and CDR2: SGHDT, YYEEEE.